The 5 T cell receptor beta chains presented below share a single source sample, sequenced in a study of metastatic and nonmetastatic thyroid tumors. Through MiXCR, TCRdb re-clonotyped the PCR reads. The sample holds tens of thousands of clones, about 20% seen once. Every patient was untreated before thyroid surgery. Source material: blood. These receptors all stem from a male donor with papillary thyroid cancer or a benign thyroid nodule (not recorded which). Some clones in this sample may be carry-over from other donors' samples.

The chain recombines TRBV5-1 with TRBJ2-5; perhaps TRBD1 as D (5 bases). This CDR3 is 14 amino acids long. Germline V gene data show CDR1 as SGHRS and CDR2 as YFSETQ. Trimming shortened V by 5 bases and J by 5 bases, and 16 bases separated the two germline ends. Written as DNA, the CDR3 is TGCGCCAGCAGGTCTCAGGGATCGTGGGAGACCCAGTACTTC. Translation gives CASRSQGSWETQYF.

There are many counts of this clone. One end of the junction fails to match germline, which may point to a read error. This chain uses TRBV6-1 with TRBJ2-3; 7 bases map to TRBD2. The CDR3 sequence is 15 residues long. Germline V lookup: CDR1 MNHNS, CDR2 SASEGT. The CDR3 DNA reads as TGTGCCAGCAGGGAAGCGGGAAGTAGCACAGATACGCAGTATTTT. Translating it yields CASREAGSSTDTQYF.

This clone was counted at least ten times. A read error may explain this, as a much larger clone is one base away. V gene TRBV27 combines with J gene TRBJ1-3; D is perhaps TRBD1 (5 bases). CDR1 is MNHEY, CDR2 SMNVEV, per germline (reference sequence). This CDR3 is built from 14 residues. The CDR3 nucleotides are TGTGCCAGCAGCACAGGAGTACGAGGAACCACCATATATTTT. It specifies CASSTGVRGTTIYF.

Many counts were recorded for this clone. The rearrangement links TRBV5-1 to TRBJ1-3; D not resolved. Germline CDR1 SGHRS, CDR2 YFSETQ. The CDR3 is 14 residues long. Trimming took off 0 bases at V and 2 bases at J, with 6 bases between the two ends. CDR3 in DNA: TGCGCCAGCAGCTTGGACATAGCTGGAAACACCATATATTTT. Protein product: CASSLDIAGNTIYF.

This clone has more than one count but fewer than ten. A junction boundary mismatches the germline segment, possibly from a read error. The chain joins TRBV6-1 to TRBJ2-7; TRBD1 matches at 8 bases. This CDR3 is built from 15 residues. The germline V gene has CDR1 MNHNS and CDR2 SASEGT. The CDR3 loop reads CASIESPDRGYEQYF. The CDR3 DNA sequence: TGTGCCAGCATTGAATCCCCCGACAGGGGATACGAGCAGTACTTC.